These T cell receptor beta chains were read from a single sample in a study of cytomegalovirus exposure and HLA in healthy donors. The table came from immunoSEQ multiplex PCR; TCRdb's copy has only in-frame clones and leaves some out. The sample shows 110,000 or so clones, about 77% of them seen only once. The sample was PBMCs. These receptors came from a woman aged 30 to 39 in good health and CMV-seropositive. The CDR3 runs from the conserved cysteine through the conserved F or W. The D gene is left open where the match is weak. Clone size is given for some rows only: seen once, a few or many times, or a class if the clone is expanded.

TRBV19	TRBJ2-1	NA	TRBD2	CASSSAGSGRYNEQFF	TGTGCCAGTAGTAGCGCCGGTAGCGGGAGATACAATGAGCAGTTCTTC
TRBV14	TRBJ2-2	NA	NA	CASRPGQLLTGELFF	TGTGCCAGCAGACCAGGACAACTACTCACCGGGGAGCTGTTTTTT
TRBV7-7	TRBJ2-7	NA	TRBD2	CASSKGLAGALEQYF	TGTGCTAGCAGCAAGGGACTAGCGGGAGCCCTCGAGCAGTACTTC
TRBV2	TRBJ2-7	few	TRBD2	CASSERAGLYEQYF	TGTGCCAGCAGTGAACGAGCGGGGCTCTACGAGCAGTACTTC
TRBV30	TRBJ2-2	NA	NA	CAWSVTDTGELFF	TGTGCCTGGAGTGTAACTGACACCGGGGAGCTGTTTTTT
TRBV19	TRBJ1-1	NA	NA	CASTRGATSTEAFF	TGTGCCAGTACTCGGGGGGCGACTTCCACTGAAGCTTTCTTT
TRBV7-3	TRBJ2-2	NA	NA	CASSLLLETGELFF	TGTGCCAGCAGCTTATTGCTCGAGACCGGGGAGCTGTTTTTT
TRBV2	TRBJ1-1	NA	NA	CASSAPREGILNTEAFF	TGTGCCAGCAGTGCTCCTCGGGAAGGAATTTTGAACACTGAAGCTTTCTTT
TRBV29-1	TRBJ2-2	NA	TRBD1	CSAAGQGGTGELFF	TGCAGCGCAGCAGGACAGGGGGGTACCGGGGAGCTGTTTTTT
TRBV6-1	TRBJ2-5	NA	NA	CASSESVETQYF	TGTGCCAGCAGTGAGTCCGTGGAGACCCAGTACTTC
TRBV18	TRBJ2-7	NA	TRBD2	CASSPGTSVYEQYF	TGTGCCAGCTCACCCGGGACTAGCGTCTACGAGCAGTACTTC
TRBV4-2	TRBJ2-7	NA	TRBD1	CASSQDQTGRYEQYF	TGTGCCAGCAGCCAAGATCAGACAGGGCGCTACGAGCAGTACTTC
TRBV12-5	TRBJ1-1	NA	NA	CASGLGIGGTEAFF	TGTGCTAGTGGTTTGGGGATCGGGGGCACTGAAGCTTTCTTT
TRBV9	TRBJ2-7	NA	TRBD2	CASSVGGELAYYEQYF	TGTGCCAGCAGCGTAGGGGGGGAACTAGCGTACTACGAGCAGTACTTC
TRBV30	TRBJ2-3	NA	NA	CAWSVQGWTDTQYF	TGTGCCTGGAGTGTACAGGGATGGACAGATACGCAGTATTTT
TRBV5-1	TRBJ2-1	NA	NA	CASSLETDNEQFF	TGCGCCAGCAGCTTGGAAACAGACAATGAGCAGTTCTTC
TRBV6-5	TRBJ1-5	NA	NA	CASSLGGPQPQHF	TGTGCCAGCAGTTTAGGAGGGCCACAGCCCCAGCATTTT
TRBV7-3	TRBJ1-2	NA	NA	CASSLQQGYGYTF	TGTGCCAGCAGCTTACAACAGGGTTATGGCTACACCTTC
TRBV19	TRBJ2-3	NA	NA	CASSMTSASSTDTQYF	TGTGCCAGTAGTATGACCAGCGCTTCCTCCACAGATACGCAGTATTTT
TRBV4-1	TRBJ1-1	few	NA	CASSQPGQLTEAFF	TGCGCCAGCAGCCAGCCGGGACAACTCACTGAAGCTTTCTTT
TRBV6-1	TRBJ1-2	NA	TRBD1	CASNHRGTSSNGYTF	TGTGCCAGCAACCACAGGGGCACCTCATCTAATGGCTACACCTTC
TRBV27	TRBJ2-1	few	TRBD2	CASSLAGGSHSYNEQFF	TGTGCCAGCAGTTTAGCGGGGGGATCCCACTCCTACAATGAGCAGTTCTTC
TRBV28	TRBJ1-1	NA	NA	CASTRQVTEAFF	TGTGCCAGCACTAGACAGGTCACTGAAGCTTTCTTT
TRBV19	TRBJ2-7	NA	NA	CASSLTYSYEQYF	TGTGCCAGTAGTCTGACTTACTCCTACGAGCAGTACTTC
TRBV2	TRBJ2-7	few	NA	CSSKQEAAYEQYF	TGTTCCAGCAAGCAGGAGGCGGCATACGAGCAGTACTTC
TRBV4-1	TRBJ2-7	NA	TRBD1	CASRPTGLREQYF	TGCGCCAGCAGACCGACAGGGTTGCGCGAGCAGTACTTC
TRBV6-5	TRBJ2-1	NA	NA	CASRPGQGIYNEQFF	TGTGCCAGCCGTCCAGGCCAGGGAATCTACAATGAGCAGTTCTTC
TRBV2	TRBJ1-5	NA	NA	CASSDSSPQHF	TGTGCCAGCAGTGATTCGTCGCCCCAGCATTTT
TRBV30	TRBJ2-1	NA	TRBD2	CAWSVFAGGTNNEQFF	TGTGCCTGGAGTGTATTCGCGGGAGGGACCAACAATGAGCAGTTCTTC
TRBV18	TRBJ2-7	NA	TRBD1	CASSPPQGANEQYF	TGTGCCAGCTCACCACCCCAGGGGGCTAATGAGCAGTACTTC
TRBV19	TRBJ2-6	NA	TRBD1	CASSIGTGGTGANVLTF	TGTGCCAGTAGTATCGGGACAGGGGGTACTGGGGCCAACGTCCTGACTTTC
TRBV18	TRBJ1-2	NA	NA	CASSPGQSNYGYTF	TGTGCCAGCTCACCTGGACAGTCTAACTATGGCTACACCTTC
TRBV6-4	TRBJ2-1	NA	TRBD2	CASSDSWGTSGSSYNEQFF	TGTGCCAGCAGTGACTCGTGGGGGACTAGCGGATCCTCCTACAATGAGCAGTTCTTC
TRBV7-9	TRBJ1-4	few	TRBD1	CASSLRQGDEKLFF	TGTGCCAGCAGCTTAAGACAGGGAGATGAAAAACTGTTTTTT
TRBV29-1	TRBJ1-2	NA	NA	CSVVWQGTSNYGYTF	TGCAGCGTTGTATGGCAGGGAACGTCTAACTATGGCTACACCTTC
TRBV25-1	TRBJ2-7	NA	TRBD2	CASSEGRRETLHEQYF	TGTGCCAGCAGCGAAGGGAGGCGGGAGACCCTCCACGAGCAGTACTTC
TRBV13	TRBJ1-2	NA	NA	CASSINRAVIYGYTF	TGTGCCAGCAGCATTAACAGGGCGGTGATCTATGGCTACACCTTC
TRBV29-1	TRBJ2-3	NA	TRBD2	CSARGGTGSTDTQYF	TGCAGCGCCCGGGGAGGGACTGGTAGCACAGATACGCAGTATTTT
TRBV6-5	TRBJ2-5	NA	NA	CASSLNRDRETQYF	TGTGCCAGCAGTTTAAACAGGGATCGGGAGACCCAGTACTTC
TRBV5-1	TRBJ2-1	NA	TRBD2	CASSLAGGPGDEQFF	TGCGCCAGCAGCTTAGCGGGAGGGCCGGGAGATGAGCAGTTCTTC
TRBV30	TRBJ1-5	NA	NA	CAWSEQGPEGPQHF	TGTGCCTGGAGTGAACAGGGTCCGGAAGGGCCCCAGCATTTT
TRBV2	TRBJ1-4	NA	NA	CASSENQGHEKLSF	TGTGCCAGCAGTGAAAACCAGGGACATGAAAAACTGTCTTTT
TRBV2	TRBJ2-5	NA	TRBD1	CASSPGTGETQYF	TGTGCCAGCAGTCCCGGGACAGGAGAGACCCAGTACTTC
TRBV18	TRBJ1-6	NA	NA	CASSPGGDSPLHF	TGTGCCAGCTCACCAGGGGGGGATTCACCCCTCCACTTT
TRBV19	TRBJ2-7	NA	TRBD1	CASREGQGLYEQYF	TGTGCCAGTAGAGAGGGACAGGGACTCTACGAGCAGTACTTC
TRBV6-6	TRBJ2-2	NA	NA	CASAGTGELFF	TGTGCCAGCGCGGGGACCGGGGAGCTGTTTTTT
TRBV5-4	TRBJ2-1	NA	TRBD2	CASSLVASGINNEQFF	TGTGCCAGCAGCTTGGTTGCTAGCGGGATAAACAATGAGCAGTTCTTC
TRBV5-1	TRBJ2-7	NA	NA	CASSLIWGETYEQYF	TGCGCCAGCAGCTTAATTTGGGGGGAAACTTACGAGCAGTACTTC
TRBV27	TRBJ2-7	few	TRBD2	CASSPRLAGGPNEQYF	TGTGCCAGCAGTCCTCGACTAGCGGGAGGGCCTAACGAGCAGTACTTC
TRBV11-2	TRBJ2-1	NA	NA	CASRTESSYNEQFF	TGTGCCAGCAGAACAGAGAGCTCCTACAATGAGCAGTTCTTC
TRBV13	TRBJ2-7	NA	TRBD1	CASSPGQGDLEQYF	TGTGCCAGCAGCCCTGGACAGGGAGATCTGGAGCAGTACTTC
TRBV27	TRBJ2-5	NA	NA	CASSPSQQETQYF	TGTGCCAGCAGTCCATCACAGCAAGAGACCCAGTACTTC
TRBV29-1	TRBJ2-5	NA	NA	CSVPGQQETQYF	TGCAGCGTTCCTGGACAGCAAGAGACCCAGTACTTC
TRBV4-1	TRBJ2-7	NA	TRBD2	CASSRPGTSVSYEQYF	TGCGCCAGCAGCCGCCCCGGGACTAGCGTGTCCTACGAGCAGTACTTC
TRBV10-3	TRBJ2-3	NA	TRBD2	CAIRERELDADTQYF	TGTGCCATCAGGGAGCGGGAGTTAGACGCAGATACGCAGTATTTT
TRBV7-6	TRBJ2-7	few	TRBD2	CASSLDPGGYEQYF	TGTGCCAGCAGCTTAGATCCGGGAGGCTACGAGCAGTACTTC
TRBV11-3	TRBJ2-7	NA	NA	CASSQTLEQYF	TGTGCCAGCAGCCAGACACTCGAGCAGTACTTC
TRBV30	TRBJ1-5	NA	TRBD1	CAWSRGQLHQPQHF	TGTGCCTGGAGCCGGGGACAGTTGCATCAGCCCCAGCATTTT
TRBV14	TRBJ1-2	NA	NA	CASSQETGTYGYTF	TGTGCCAGCAGCCAAGAAACGGGAACCTATGGCTACACCTTC